A selection of T cell receptor beta chains follows, all from one sample in a study of CD8+CD57+ T cells in acquired aplastic anemia. In TCRdb, the reads were re-called with MiXCR into one record per CDR3 protein. The data contain a few hundred thousand distinct CDR3 sequences, 50% to 70% of them singletons. The sequenced material came from sorted CD4+, CD8+, or CD8+CD57+ T cells (not recorded which) from PBMCs. These receptors were collected from a human donor with severe aplastic anemia or a healthy control (not recorded which). The CDR3 runs from the conserved cysteine through the conserved F or W. A D gene is named only where the DNA matches it firmly. Clone size is not always given. Where it is, it says once, few, many or a class for expanded clones.

.	.	TRBV9	TRBJ2-7	TGTGCCAGCAAACAGACCGGGACATCACTCTACGAGCAGTACTTC	CASKQTGTSLYEQYF
.	many	TRBV7-9	TRBJ2-5	TGTGCCAGCAGCTTATTGGGGGAAGAGACCCAGTACTTC	CASSLLGEETQYF
TRBD1	many	TRBV5-1	TRBJ1-4	TGCGCCAGCAGCCTGACCGGGACAGGGTTTCGGGAAAAACTGTTTTTT	CASSLTGTGFREKLFF
.	.	TRBV19	TRBJ1-3	TGTGCCAGCGGGGGCCGAAACACCATATATTTT	CASGGRNTIYF
.	.	TRBV7-9	TRBJ1-6	TGTGCCAGCAGTTCCCGGGTAACTAGCGGGGGTAATTCACCCCTCCACTTT	CASSSRVTSGGNSPLHF
TRBD2	.	TRBV7-9	TRBJ2-1	TGTGCCAGCAGCTTAATCGGGAGGGCCCTAGTTGAGCAGTTCTTC	CASSLIGRALVEQFF
.	.	TRBV7-2	TRBJ2-7	TGTGCCAGCGCCGCCACTGCGACCTACGAGCAGTACTTC	CASAATATYEQYF
.	few	TRBV30	TRBJ2-6	TGTGCCTGGAGTGACGTATCTGGGAGTTCTGGGGCCAACGTCCTGACTTTC	CAWSDVSGSSGANVLTF
TRBD1	many	TRBV20-1	TRBJ1-2	TGCAGTGCTAGGGGACAGGGGGATGGCTACACCTTC	CSARGQGDGYTF
TRBD1	once	TRBV5-1	TRBJ2-7	TGCGCCAGCAGACTGACAGGGAATACCCACGAGCAGTACTTC	CASRLTGNTHEQYF
.	few	TRBV2	TRBJ2-5	TGTGCCAGGGGGGACTGGAAGGGGACCCAGTACTTC	CARGDWKGTQYF
.	.	TRBV10-1	TRBJ1-1	TGCGCCAGCAGTGATTGGAGCGGGGCAGCTTTCTTT	CASSDWSGAAFF
.	.	TRBV7-9	TRBJ1-2	TGTGCCAGCAGCTTAGGGTCACAGGGTAGGCCCTATGGCTACACCTTC	CASSLGSQGRPYGYTF
.	many	TRBV7-9	TRBJ2-5	TGTGCCAGCAGCCCAGGGGAGTACCAAGAGACCCAGTACTTC	CASSPGEYQETQYF
.	.	TRBV20-1	TRBJ1-1	TGCAGTGCTAGAGATATAAGGGGCACTGAAGCTTTCTTT	CSARDIRGTEAFF
.	few	TRBV7-2	TRBJ2-1	TGTGCCAGCAGCGCCTCCCGGGACACCAATGAGCAGTTCTTC	CASSASRDTNEQFF
.	.	TRBV29-1	TRBJ2-2	TGCAGCGTCGCGGGACCGATAAGTGGCGGGGAGCTGTTTTTT	CSVAGPISGGELFF
.	few	TRBV28	TRBJ1-4	TGTGCCACTCATACACAGGGAGAAGGAAAACTGTTTTTT	CATHTQGEGKLFF
.	many	TRBV10-1	TRBJ1-2	TGCGCCAGCGGTAAAGATGGACTAGGCTACACCTTC	CASGKDGLGYTF
.	once	TRBV2	TRBJ2-5	TGTGCCAGCGGTGAGGGGGTTCTAGCTCAGACGCAGTACTTC	CASGEGVLAQTQYF
.	.	TRBV7-2	TRBJ2-7	TGTGCCAGCAGCTTGGTACGGTGGAGCTCCTACGAGCAGTACTTC	CASSLVRWSSYEQYF
.	.	TRBV19	TRBJ1-5	TGTGCCAGTAGATGGGGGGTCCGCCAGCCCCAGCATTTT	CASRWGVRQPQHF
.	.	TRBV11-2	TRBJ2-7	TGTGCCAGCAGCCTAAGGGGGGGACAGCAGGATTACGAGCAGTACTTC	CASSLRGGQQDYEQYF
.	.	TRBV25-1	TRBJ2-7	TGTGCCGGCAGTGAGACAGGCCCCTCCTACGAGCAGTACTTC	CAGSETGPSYEQYF
.	.	TRBV7-3	TRBJ2-3	TGTGCCAGCAGCTTAAGACCAACAGATACGCAGTATTTT	CASSLRPTDTQYF
.	.	TRBV12-3/TRBV12-4	TRBJ1-1	TGTGCCAGCAGTTTTCAGGGCACTGAAGCTTTCTTT	CASSFQGTEAFF
.	.	TRBV5-1	TRBJ1-1	TGCGCCAGCCGAGGATTGGACAGCAACACTGAAGCTTTCTTT	CASRGLDSNTEAFF
TRBD1	many	TRBV10-3	TRBJ2-3	TGTGCCACCTCGGGGACAGTAATCGATACGCAGTATTTT	CATSGTVIDTQYF
.	few	TRBV15	TRBJ1-1	TGTGCCACCAGCAGAGAGGGGGGCACTGAAGCTTTCTTT	CATSREGGTEAFF
TRBD1	few	TRBV30	TRBJ2-6	TGTGCCTGGAGTGTTAGGGACAGTCAGTACTCTGGGGCCAACGTCCTGACTTTC	CAWSVRDSQYSGANVLTF
.	.	TRBV2	TRBJ2-1	TGTGCCAGCAGTGAGGGGTGGGCAGCCTACAATGAGCAGTTCTTC	CASSEGWAAYNEQFF
.	once	TRBV20-1	TRBJ2-3	TGCAGTGCTAGAACACTACTCAGGGTAGGAACAGATACGCAGTATTTT	CSARTLLRVGTDTQYF
TRBD1	few	TRBV24-1	TRBJ1-2	TGTGCCACCAGTCTAACAGGGGGCAACTATGGCTACACCTTC	CATSLTGGNYGYTF
.	once	TRBV9	TRBJ1-2	TGTGCCAGCAGCGTTTCAGGGAGCGCTTATGGCTACACCTTC	CASSVSGSAYGYTF
.	.	TRBV29-1	TRBJ1-1	TGCAGCGTCAAAGAGGACAGAGAAGCTTTCTTT	CSVKEDREAFF
TRBD1	.	TRBV10-3	TRBJ1-4	TGTGCCATCAGGGCTAAGGAACAGGGGGCTCGCGAAAAACTGTTTTTT	CAIRAKEQGAREKLFF
.	many	TRBV5-8	TRBJ2-3	TGTGCCAGCAGCCTGTCTCTGCTAGGCACAGATACGCAGTATTTT	CASSLSLLGTDTQYF
.	many	TRBV14	TRBJ1-1	TGTGCCAGCAGCCACAGACCAAATTCGGGATCTGAAGCTTTCTTT	CASSHRPNSGSEAFF
.	few	TRBV2	TRBJ2-7	TGTGCCAGCAGTGGGACTCCCGGCTACGAGCAGTACTTC	CASSGTPGYEQYF
.	.	TRBV12-3/TRBV12-4	TRBJ1-2	TGTGCCAGCGACAAACTCGGAGGGGACTATGGCTACACCTTC	CASDKLGGDYGYTF
.	many	TRBV20-1	TRBJ2-5	TGCAGTGCTAGCCACCTGGCGGCTATCCAAGAGACCCAGTACTTC	CSASHLAAIQETQYF
.	.	TRBV20-1	TRBJ2-1	TGCAGTGCTAGGTTCAGAAATGAGCAGTTCTTC	CSARFRNEQFF
TRBD1	many	TRBV19	TRBJ1-1	TGTGCCAGTAGATTCACAGGGGGCGGCACTGAAGCTTTCTTT	CASRFTGGGTEAFF
.	many	TRBV29-1	TRBJ2-7	TGCAGCGTTGAAGAGGGGGCCGGCGAGCAGTACTTC	CSVEEGAGEQYF
TRBD1	few	TRBV18	TRBJ1-1	TGTGCCAGCTCACACTCCCAGACAGGGAAGCGCACTGAAGCTTTCTTT	CASSHSQTGKRTEAFF
.	.	TRBV25-1	TRBJ1-6	TGTGCCAGCAGTGATGTCGTAGGGGCTAGCTATAATTCACCCCTCCACTTT	CASSDVVGASYNSPLHF
.	.	TRBV7-3	TRBJ1-2	TGTGCCAGCAGCGCGGTAGTCCATGGGGACTATGGCTACACCTTC	CASSAVVHGDYGYTF
.	many	TRBV6-5	TRBJ1-1	TGTGCCAGCAGCAGCTTAATCGGAGCTTTCTTT	CASSSLIGAFF
.	.	TRBV7-9	TRBJ2-5	TGTGCCAGCAGCTTAGCGGGGGGGCGAAAGACCCAGTACTTC	CASSLAGGRKTQYF
TRBD2	.	TRBV7-9	TRBJ2-3	TGTGCCAGCAGCTTAGTTGCGGGGGTGGGGGATACGCAGTATTTT	CASSLVAGVGDTQYF